This T cell receptor (beta chain) was profiled in a study of T-cell memory formation after mild COVID-19. Germline values: CDR1 KGHSH, CDR2 LQKENI. V was pared by 1 base and J by 5 bases, with 6 bases between. The CDR3 extends over 12 amino acids. MiXCR, applied by TCRdb to the 5' RACE reads, yields one record per CDR3 protein. The table includes around 300,000 distinct CDR3 sequences, roughly 15% detected once. The sequenced sample consisted of PBMCs or a T cell subset sorted from them (not recorded which). The source is a man between 18 and 29 years old who had mild COVID-19 (a few samples of this study predate the infection). Cell type and time point are not known. The J gene is TRBJ2-7, the V gene TRBV18; possible D gene TRBD1, 6 bases. Here the CDR3 reads CASSPRQDEQYF. In DNA form, the CDR3 reads TGTGCCAGCTCACCACGACAGGACGAGCAGTACTTC.